The rows below give T cell receptor beta chains drawn from one sample of a study of CD8 T cells in ankylosing spondylitis. From the 5' RACE reads, TCRdb called clonotypes with MiXCR, one entry per CDR3 protein. The table has roughly 670,000 distinct CDR3 sequences, under 20% seen once. The sample taken for sequencing was blood, either unsorted or a sorted T cell fraction (not recorded which). These receptors were collected from a male donor with ankylosing spondylitis. CDR3s include the opening cysteine and the closing phenylalanine or tryptophan. D genes are given only for firm matches. Clone size is given for some rows only: seen once, a few or many times, or a class if the clone is expanded.

J gene: TRBJ2-4; V gene: TRBV12-3/TRBV12-4; clone size: few; D gene: TRBD2; CDR3 DNA: TGTGCCAGCAGAAGCGGGGGAAACATTCAGTACTTC; CDR3 protein: CASRSGGNIQYF
J gene: TRBJ2-1; V gene: TRBV14; clone size: NA; D gene: TRBD1; CDR3 DNA: TGTGCCAGCAGCCCTGGACAGGGGACGAATGAGCAGTTCTTC; CDR3 protein: CASSPGQGTNEQFF
J gene: TRBJ2-2; V gene: TRBV4-1; clone size: NA; D gene: TRBD2; CDR3 DNA: TGCGCCAGCAGCCTACTAGCGGATAACACCGGGGAGCTGTTTTTT; CDR3 protein: CASSLLADNTGELFF
J gene: TRBJ2-5; V gene: TRBV12-3/TRBV12-4; clone size: few; D gene: NA; CDR3 DNA: TGTGCCAGCAGGCCGACATCGCAAGAGACCCAGTACTTC; CDR3 protein: CASRPTSQETQYF
J gene: TRBJ2-3; V gene: TRBV5-5; clone size: few; D gene: NA; CDR3 DNA: TGTGCCAGCAGCTTGGCTGTAGGATCGCAGCATACGCAGTATTTT; CDR3 protein: CASSLAVGSQHTQYF
J gene: TRBJ1-2; V gene: TRBV4-1; clone size: NA; D gene: NA; CDR3 DNA: TGCGCCAGCAGCACGTCAGAGGGCCGCTATGGCTACACCTTC; CDR3 protein: CASSTSEGRYGYTF
J gene: TRBJ2-1; V gene: TRBV19; clone size: few; D gene: TRBD1; CDR3 DNA: TGTGCCAGTAGTAGACAGGGGAGCGCCTACAATGAGCAGTTCTTC; CDR3 protein: CASSRQGSAYNEQFF
J gene: TRBJ1-2; V gene: TRBV6-1; clone size: NA; D gene: NA; CDR3 DNA: TGTGCCAGCAGCCCCGTGGCGGATAACTATGGCTACACCTTC; CDR3 protein: CASSPVADNYGYTF
J gene: TRBJ2-2; V gene: TRBV11-2; clone size: NA; D gene: TRBD1; CDR3 DNA: TGTGCCAGCAGCTTAAGCAGGGGGCTTTCTCAGAACACCGGGGAGCTGTTTTTT; CDR3 protein: CASSLSRGLSQNTGELFF
J gene: TRBJ1-2; V gene: TRBV7-9; clone size: few; D gene: TRBD1; CDR3 DNA: TGTGCCAGCAGTCGGGACAGCACGTCCTATGGCTACACCTTC; CDR3 protein: CASSRDSTSYGYTF
J gene: TRBJ2-5; V gene: TRBV11-2; clone size: NA; D gene: NA; CDR3 DNA: TGTGCCAGCAGCTTAATCGGAAAAGAGACCCAGTACTTC; CDR3 protein: CASSLIGKETQYF
J gene: TRBJ2-1; V gene: TRBV24-1; clone size: NA; D gene: TRBD2; CDR3 DNA: TGTGCCACCAGTGATGCGACTAGCGGGAGGTACAATGAGCAGTTCTTC; CDR3 protein: CATSDATSGRYNEQFF
J gene: TRBJ2-7; V gene: TRBV20-1; clone size: NA; D gene: NA; CDR3 DNA: TGCAGTGCTAGGAGGCAGGGGCGCTACGAGCAGTACTTC; CDR3 protein: CSARRQGRYEQYF
J gene: TRBJ2-1; V gene: TRBV5-1; clone size: many; D gene: NA; CDR3 DNA: TGCGCCAGCAGCCCAGGCCCCGGGGCCAACAATGAGCAGTTCTTC; CDR3 protein: CASSPGPGANNEQFF
J gene: TRBJ2-3; V gene: TRBV7-2; clone size: NA; D gene: TRBD2; CDR3 DNA: TGTGCCAGCAGCCATGTGGGGACTAGCGGCACAGATACGCAGTATTTT; CDR3 protein: CASSHVGTSGTDTQYF
J gene: TRBJ2-5; V gene: TRBV10-2; clone size: NA; D gene: TRBD2; CDR3 DNA: TGCGCCAGCACCCCGGGACTAGCGGGACGACCCGGGGAGACCCAGTACTTC; CDR3 protein: CASTPGLAGRPGETQYF
J gene: TRBJ2-1; V gene: TRBV28; clone size: few; D gene: NA; CDR3 DNA: TGTGCCAGTGGGGGACGGCGGAGCGGGTACAATGAGCAGTTCTTC; CDR3 protein: CASGGRRSGYNEQFF
J gene: TRBJ1-2; V gene: TRBV4-2; clone size: NA; D gene: TRBD1; CDR3 DNA: TGTGCCAGCAGCCAAGATCGGGGACAGGGATTTAGCTATGGCTACACCTTC; CDR3 protein: CASSQDRGQGFSYGYTF
J gene: TRBJ1-2; V gene: TRBV7-2; clone size: few; D gene: TRBD1; CDR3 DNA: TGTGCCAGCAGACACAGGGGGAACTATGGCTACACCTTC; CDR3 protein: CASRHRGNYGYTF
J gene: TRBJ2-7; V gene: TRBV10-3; clone size: many; D gene: TRBD1; CDR3 DNA: TGTGCCATCAGTGAGCCGGGACAGGAGATATACGAGCAGTACTTC; CDR3 protein: CAISEPGQEIYEQYF
J gene: TRBJ1-3; V gene: TRBV9; clone size: few; D gene: NA; CDR3 DNA: TGTGCCAGCAGCGTAGGGGGGGGCTCTGGAAACACCATATATTTT; CDR3 protein: CASSVGGGSGNTIYF
J gene: TRBJ1-1; V gene: TRBV19; clone size: few; D gene: NA; CDR3 DNA: TGTGCCAGCCAACTGGGACAACCGAACACTGAAGCTTTCTTT; CDR3 protein: CASQLGQPNTEAFF
J gene: TRBJ2-2; V gene: TRBV6-2/TRBV6-3; clone size: NA; D gene: NA; CDR3 DNA: TGTGCCAGCAGTCTCAACGCACCACAGGGCGGGGAGCTGTTTTTT; CDR3 protein: CASSLNAPQGGELFF
J gene: TRBJ2-3; V gene: TRBV27; clone size: NA; D gene: NA; CDR3 DNA: TGTGCCAGCAGATCCCGGGGCGGTGGGGATACGCAGTATTTT; CDR3 protein: CASRSRGGGDTQYF
J gene: TRBJ2-3; V gene: TRBV5-1; clone size: NA; D gene: NA; CDR3 DNA: TGCGCCAGCAGCTTGGAAACAGCCGGCACAGATACGCAGTATTTT; CDR3 protein: CASSLETAGTDTQYF
J gene: TRBJ2-1; V gene: TRBV20-1; clone size: few; D gene: TRBD1; CDR3 DNA: TGCAGTGCTGTCCGGGACAGGGGGGACAATGAGCAGTTCTTC; CDR3 protein: CSAVRDRGDNEQFF
J gene: TRBJ2-7; V gene: TRBV6-5; clone size: few; D gene: NA; CDR3 DNA: TGTGCCAGCAGTTACTCTCCCAGGGACTCCTACGAGCAGTACTTC; CDR3 protein: CASSYSPRDSYEQYF
J gene: TRBJ2-5; V gene: TRBV25-1; clone size: many; D gene: TRBD2; CDR3 DNA: TGTGCCAGCAGTGAACTAGCGGGAGTCCGTGAGACCCAGTACTTC; CDR3 protein: CASSELAGVRETQYF